This T cell receptor (beta chain) was captured in a study of T cell repertoires in ileal Crohn's disease. General study points: Mucosal expansions were suggested to be mainly CD8 T cells.

V gave up 4 bases and J gave up 2 bases, with 14 bases separating them. The germline V gene has CDR1 MGHDK and CDR2 SYGVNS. The CDR3 consists of 16 residues. The assay was immunoSEQ multiplex PCR, and TCRdb's table has in-frame clones only and misses some. The sample carries roughly 30,000 clones, about 80% recorded once. This clone was observed a few times. Its target is unknown. Patients were adults with ileal or ileocolonic Crohn's disease needing resection. The TCR was taken from an adult with Crohn's disease. This chain uses TRBV25-1 with TRBJ2-2; the D is unclear. The sample consisted of ileal tissue. As DNA, the CDR3 is TGTGCCAGCAGTGCTTCGGAAGCGCCAAACACCGGGGAGCTGTTTTTT. This sequence encodes CASSASEAPNTGELFF.